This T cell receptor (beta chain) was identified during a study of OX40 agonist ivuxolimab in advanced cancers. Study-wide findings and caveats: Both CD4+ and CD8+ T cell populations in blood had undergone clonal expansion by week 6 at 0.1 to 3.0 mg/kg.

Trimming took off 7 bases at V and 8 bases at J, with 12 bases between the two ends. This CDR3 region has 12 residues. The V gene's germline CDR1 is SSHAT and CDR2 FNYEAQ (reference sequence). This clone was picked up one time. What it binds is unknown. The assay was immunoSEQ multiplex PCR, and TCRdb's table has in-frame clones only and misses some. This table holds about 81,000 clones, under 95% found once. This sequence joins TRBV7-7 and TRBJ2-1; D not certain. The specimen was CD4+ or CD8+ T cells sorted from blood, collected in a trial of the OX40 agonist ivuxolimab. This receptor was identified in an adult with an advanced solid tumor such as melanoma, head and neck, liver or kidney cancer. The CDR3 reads CASTNPGDEQFF. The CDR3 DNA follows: TGTGCCAGCACCAACCCTGGCGATGAGCAGTTCTTC.